Listed below are T cell receptor beta chains from one sample, sequenced in a study of T cell responses to AZD1222 COVID-19 vaccine. Generated by immunoSEQ multiplex PCR, the TCRdb table keeps only in-frame clones and is missing some. The sample has about 160,000 clones, 80% to 95% seen once. The material was peripheral blood, obtained 28 days after the second AZD1222 dose. Receptors originate from an adult who received the AZD1222 COVID-19 vaccine. The CDR3 runs from the conserved cysteine through the conserved F or W. A D gene is named only where the DNA matches it firmly. Size is stated for part of the rows, as once, few or many counts, or as a class when the clone is expanded.

clone_size: once; cdr3_length: 11; v_call: TRBV29-1; j_call: TRBJ2-7; d_call: -; cdr3_nt: TGCAGCGTTGTCCGCGACTACGAGCAGTACTTC; cdr3_aa: CSVVRDYEQYF
clone_size: -; cdr3_length: 13; v_call: TRBV28; j_call: TRBJ1-2; d_call: -; cdr3_nt: TGTGCCGTCCGGCCCGAGGGGTACGATGGCTACACCTTC; cdr3_aa: CAVRPEGYDGYTF
clone_size: -; cdr3_length: 14; v_call: TRBV19; j_call: TRBJ2-7; d_call: TRBD1; cdr3_nt: TGTGCCAGTAGTGTTCCGGGACAGCCCTACGAGCAGTACTTC; cdr3_aa: CASSVPGQPYEQYF
clone_size: few; cdr3_length: 13; v_call: TRBV14; j_call: TRBJ2-3; d_call: -; cdr3_nt: TGTGCCAGCAGCCAAAATTGGGGGAATACGCAGTATTTT; cdr3_aa: CASSQNWGNTQYF
clone_size: -; cdr3_length: 16; v_call: TRBV4-1; j_call: TRBJ1-5; d_call: -; cdr3_nt: TGCGCCAGCAGCCAAGAGTACCCGTATAGCAATCAGCCCCAGCATTTT; cdr3_aa: CASSQEYPYSNQPQHF
clone_size: once; cdr3_length: 16; v_call: TRBV11-2; j_call: TRBJ2-7; d_call: -; cdr3_nt: TGTGCCAGCAGCTCGGGACCCAAGACTCTCTCCTACGAGCAGTACTTC; cdr3_aa: CASSSGPKTLSYEQYF
clone_size: -; cdr3_length: 16; v_call: TRBV19; j_call: TRBJ1-5; d_call: TRBD1; cdr3_nt: TGTGCCAGTAATGGGGTCTGGCGACAGGGACATCAGCCCCAGCATTTT; cdr3_aa: CASNGVWRQGHQPQHF
clone_size: -; cdr3_length: 16; v_call: TRBV6-5; j_call: TRBJ2-5; d_call: TRBD1; cdr3_nt: TGTGCCAGCAGTTTACCCCATTTGACAGGGCAAGAGACCCAGTACTTC; cdr3_aa: CASSLPHLTGQETQYF
clone_size: -; cdr3_length: 13; v_call: TRBV29-1; j_call: TRBJ2-5; d_call: TRBD1; cdr3_nt: TGCAGCGTTCAAGACAGGGGCTTGGAGACCCAGTACTTC; cdr3_aa: CSVQDRGLETQYF
clone_size: -; cdr3_length: 18; v_call: TRBV7-6; j_call: TRBJ2-2; d_call: -; cdr3_nt: TGTGCCAGCACCCCACAGGGCGCGGGAATGGGGAACACCGGGGAGCTGTTTTTT; cdr3_aa: CASTPQGAGMGNTGELFF
clone_size: -; cdr3_length: 17; v_call: TRBV19; j_call: TRBJ1-1; d_call: -; cdr3_nt: TGTGCCAGTAGGCCCCTCCCCGGGACAAGACTCTTCACTGAAGCTTTCTTT; cdr3_aa: CASRPLPGTRLFTEAFF
clone_size: -; cdr3_length: 15; v_call: TRBV5-5; j_call: TRBJ2-7; d_call: TRBD1; cdr3_nt: TGTGCCAGCAGCCAAGGGACAGGGGCGACCTACGAGCAGTACTTC; cdr3_aa: CASSQGTGATYEQYF
clone_size: -; cdr3_length: 16; v_call: TRBV5-6; j_call: TRBJ2-6; d_call: -; cdr3_nt: TGTGCCAGCAGCCCTCCGGGACACTCTGGGGCCAACGTCCTGACTTTC; cdr3_aa: CASSPPGHSGANVLTF
clone_size: -; cdr3_length: 15; v_call: TRBV5-4; j_call: TRBJ2-7; d_call: TRBD1; cdr3_nt: TGTGCCAGCAGCAGACCGGGACAGGGGGCCTACGAGCAGTACTTC; cdr3_aa: CASSRPGQGAYEQYF
clone_size: -; cdr3_length: 15; v_call: TRBV19; j_call: TRBJ1-4; d_call: TRBD1; cdr3_nt: TGTGCCAGTAGTTCGGGGGACAGAGCTAATGAAAAACTGTTTTTT; cdr3_aa: CASSSGDRANEKLFF
clone_size: -; cdr3_length: 16; v_call: TRBV7-2; j_call: TRBJ1-4; d_call: TRBD1; cdr3_nt: TGTGCCAGCAGCGAAGACCGGGGACAGGTAGTTGAAAAACTGTTTTTT; cdr3_aa: CASSEDRGQVVEKLFF